This TCR beta chain was sequenced in a study of stem cell transplantation in POMP-related autoinflammatory disease. Across the whole study: CD8+ T cells were low and CD4+ cells naive-skewed before transplant. Through one year post-transplant, neutrophils and platelets were 100% of graft donor origin.

The V gene end was trimmed by 6 bases and the J gene end by 5 bases; junction bases not matched to a gene: 11. CDR1 and CDR2 from the germline V gene are MGHDK and SYGVNS. The CDR3 contains 15 residues. Study-wide results and caveats: PRAID patients trended toward lower TRB diversity and higher clonality in all analyzed T-cell subsets.

Note on this clone: Its matching antigen is unknown.

Assay: immunoSEQ multiplex PCR; the TCRdb copy retains only in-frame clones and omits some. Among tens of thousands of clones, approximately 91% were seen once, and the ten largest hold around 0.72%. The sample here was CD4+ T cells from PBMCs, taken after stem cell transplantation. This TCR was sampled from a human patient with POMP-related autoinflammation and immune dysregulation (PRAID). Part of the T cell pool may stem from the graft donor. The chain carries TRBV25-1 and TRBJ2-5; 8 positions match TRBD2. The CDR3 loop reads CASSQRAGGMETQYF. The CDR3 DNA is TGTGCCAGCAGCCAACGCGCGGGAGGCATGGAGACCCAGTACTTC.